One T cell receptor beta chain is described in this entry. Its antigen remains unknown. The table came from immunoSEQ multiplex PCR; TCRdb's copy has only in-frame clones and leaves some out. The table shows just over 20,000 clones, with about 90% occurring only once. The data originate from a study of T cells in narcolepsy. Overall study context: Donors had narcolepsy type 1 or type 2, or were healthy controls. Study outcomes and limitations: Comparing one patient's CSF and blood CD4+ clonotypes highlighted HCRT- and TRIB2-specific autoreactive clonotypes. Reportedly, autoreactive clonotypes were serially detected in patients' blood but not controls'.

The V segment lost 0 bases and the J segment 16 bases; nucleotides outside the gene matches: 18. Germline V gives CDR1 LGHNA, CDR2 YSLEER. The CDR3 length is 16 residues. The rearrangement joins TRBV4-3 to TRBJ2-1; 7 nucleotides match TRBD1. The sample taken for sequencing was CD45RA- memory CD4+ T cells from PBMCs. This sequence was found in a human donor with narcolepsy. The CDR3 DNA reads TGCGCCAGCAGCCAAGATCGGGACAGATATAACGGTGCGCTATTCTTC. Translating gives CASSQDRDRYNGALFF.